The subject of this entry is one T cell receptor (beta chain). No antigen is known for it. No per-base quality is available; no much larger clone lies one base away. This entry comes from a study of CD8 T cells in ankylosing spondylitis (dated by TCRdb to about 2017). With regard to the full study: The study set out to find disease-linked TCR variants by profiling T cell receptor beta repertoires in ankylosing spondylitis patients and healthy donors. Samples of peripheral blood were taken, and for ankylosing spondylitis patients, synovial fluid was collected as well. In total, the full study cohort was made up of about 99 healthy donors and some 26 ankylosing spondylitis patients.

The instrument was an Illumina HiSeq 2500. Quantitative 5'-RACE with molecular barcodes was used to prepare TCR beta libraries. Under the source paper's analysis protocol: Disease-linked TCR variants were identified with a new computational method built on a probabilistic model of VDJ rearrangement. TCRdb reprocessing: public reads trimmed at Q25 with fastp, clones called with MiXCR, in-frame beta chains kept. One record per CDR3 amino acid sequence lists the most common genes and DNA. The V and J calls shown here were made by TCRdb, not taken from the authors' results. The sample contains 700,000 to 1,000,000 distinct CDR3 sequences, about 10% of them found a single time. Roughly 0.51% of the sample goes to the ten largest clones. Overall study outcomes, separate from this receptor: The disease-linked clones had a CD8+ phenotype and were found at relatively low frequencies in peripheral blood. Some motif variants were previously reported in synovial fluid and blood of reactive arthritis patients, suggesting common disease-initiation mechanisms. Blood from ankylosing spondylitis patients appeared to be characterized by a TCR beta motif composed of about eight highly homologous amino acid variants. The disease-linked clones were reported as significantly enriched in matched synovial fluid samples from ankylosing spondylitis patients.

The TCR sequence derives from a male donor with ankylosing spondylitis. The source material was blood, either unsorted or a sorted T cell fraction (not recorded which).

The CDR3 is CASSTQGWDTDTQYF. In nucleotide form, the sequence is TGTGCCAGCAGCACACAGGGTTGGGACACAGATACGCAGTATTTT. The chain links TRBV7-9 with TRBJ2-3; 6 matching bases give a weak D call of TRBD1. The CDR3 sequence holds 15 residues, the cysteine and phenylalanine included. Only the CDR3 DNA is retained, 45 bases long and in frame from the first base. V and J are truncated by 5 bases and 2 bases respectively, leaving an intervening sequence of 14 bases. The germline V gene (reference sequence) supplies CDR1 SEHNR and CDR2 FQNEAQ.